This entry lists 8 T cell receptor beta chains sequenced from one sample in a study of T-cell reconstitution after alpha-beta-depleted transplantation in children. TCRbeta library construction was performed incorporating unique molecular identifiers. TCRdb reanalysed the PCR reads using MiXCR and keeps one entry per CDR3 protein. This table holds 500,000 to 750,000 distinct CDR3 sequences, 25% to 30% found once. The material sequenced was PBMCs, taken before TCRalphabeta/CD19-depleted stem cell transplant. These TCRs come from a boy less than two years old with Wiskott-Aldrich syndrome, due to receive a stem cell transplant.

The chain links TRBV12-3 or TRBV12-4 to TRBJ1-4; D is ambiguous. The CDR3 loop spans 14 amino acids. V shed 6 bases and J shed 5 bases, with 13 bases lying between them. The CDR3: CASRSSAENEKLFF. CDR3 DNA sequence: TGTGCCAGCAGATCCTCGGCGGAGAATGAAAAACTGTTTTTT.

This sequence joins TRBV20-1 and TRBJ2-5; 9 positions match TRBD1. J lost 4 bases, V lost 5 bases, and 8 bases had no gene match. Germline CDR1 reads DFQATT; CDR2 reads SNEGSKA (reference sequence). CDR3 size: 14 residues. The DNA of the CDR3 is TGCAGTGCTCCCCTGAGACAGGGGGGAGAGACCCAGTACTTC. This codes for CSAPLRQGGETQYF.

This clonotype was counted a few times. The rearrangement uses TRBV2 and TRBJ2-1, with D uncertain. Germline CDR1 SNHLY, CDR2 FYNNEI. The ends were cut back, 4 bases at V and 9 bases at J, with 7 bases in the middle. The CDR3 runs to 11 residues. CDR3 residues: CASSGGSEQFF. The CDR3 nucleotides are TGTGCCAGCAGTGGTGGTTCTGAGCAGTTCTTC.

There are many counts of this clonotype. This chain uses TRBV20-1 with TRBJ2-5; no definite D call. The V and J ends lost 5 bases and 3 bases respectively, with 10 bases between them. The CDR3 consists of 12 residues. Per the germline V gene, CDR1 is DFQATT and CDR2 is SNEGSKA (reference sequence). The CDR3: CSAFRVEETQYF. In DNA form, the CDR3 reads TGCAGTGCTTTCCGGGTTGAAGAGACCCAGTACTTC.

This chain uses TRBV3-1 with TRBJ2-1; 12 bases map to TRBD2. The germline V gene encodes CDR1 LGHDT and CDR2 YNNKEL (reference sequence). There are 18 residues in the CDR3. The junction had 11 bases not matched to a gene; V was cut back by 6 bases and J by 2 bases. The CDR3 loop is CASSFYGLAGLAYNEQFF. The DNA for the CDR3 is TGTGCCAGCAGTTTCTACGGACTAGCGGGATTGGCCTACAATGAGCAGTTCTTC.

The table lists this clonotype with a count of one. The chain combines TRBV20-1 with TRBJ1-5, with TRBD1 as a possible D gene (6 bases). Trimming left V 2 bases short and J 4 bases short, with 9 bases between. The CDR3 is 13 amino acids. From germline, CDR1 is DFQATT and CDR2 SNEGSKA (reference sequence). CDR3 residues: CSARPGVNQPQHF. CDR3 DNA sequence: TGCAGTGCTAGACCAGGGGTTAATCAGCCCCAGCATTTT.

The rearrangement links TRBV20-1 to TRBJ1-3; possible D gene TRBD1, 5 bases. The germline V and J ends were trimmed by 6 bases and 5 bases, with 23 bases remaining between them. Germline-derived CDR1 and CDR2 are DFQATT and SNEGSKA (reference sequence). This CDR3 is built from 16 residues. For the CDR3, the DNA is TGCAGTGCCTCAAATCCTACAGGTTGGGGTAGAAACACCATATATTTT. Translation: CSASNPTGWGRNTIYF.

About this clonotype: Possible read error: a much larger clone is one base away. V and J are TRBV9 and TRBJ2-1, with 11 bases lining up with TRBD2. Germline CDR1 reads SGDLS; CDR2 reads YYNGEE. The length of the CDR3 is 14 residues. CDR3 protein: CASNVAGGYNEQFF. The CDR3 region has the DNA TGTGCCAGCAACGTAGCGGGAGGGTACAATGAGCAGTTCTTC.